The next 4 T cell receptor beta chains were all read from a single sample in a study of Ad26.COV2.S vaccination and SARS-CoV-2 variants. Treatment reported: around 19 received Ad26.COV2.S at low or high dose, single or two shots; several received placebo; per-sample allocation not given. Sampling happened 63 days after the first vaccine or placebo injection. Clones were read by immunoSEQ multiplex PCR, and TCRdb kept only the in-frame ones, dropping some. The table records 200,000 to 250,000 clones, approximately 88% of them present only once. The material sequenced was peripheral blood, taken in a trial of Ad26.COV2.S vaccine versus placebo. The origin of the receptors is a person aged 18 to 65 who received the Ad26.COV2.S COVID-19 vaccine or a placebo.

This clone was found once. The chain recombines TRBV19 with TRBJ1-5; D unclear. Germline-derived CDR1 and CDR2 are LNHDA and SQIVND (reference sequence). The germline V and J ends were trimmed by 7 bases and 7 bases, with 14 bases remaining between them. The CDR3 has 13 residues. Written as DNA, the CDR3 is TGTGCCAGTAAACGGGAAAAAGGGCAGCCCCAGCATTTT. The encoded protein is CASKREKGQPQHF. Combining the CDR3 with reference TRBV19 and TRBJ1-5 gives the whole variable domain DGGITQSPKYLFRKEGQNVTLSCEQNLNHDAMYWYRQDPGQGLRLIYYSQIVNDFQKGDIAEGYSVSREKKESFPLTVTSAQKNPTAFYLCASKREKGQPQHFGDGTRLSIL.

The chain has TRBV4-3 and TRBJ2-7; tentatively, D is TRBD1 or TRBD2 (5 bases each). Germline values: CDR1 LGHNA, CDR2 YSLEER. This CDR3 has 14 residues. Deletions cut 1 base from V and 6 bases from J, with 13 bases between. The CDR3 protein is CASSQGGVGSEQYF. The CDR3 DNA reads as TGCGCCAGCAGCCAAGGAGGGGTAGGGTCCGAGCAGTACTTC.

The chain recombines TRBV6-1 with TRBJ2-3; 7 nucleotides agree with TRBD2. The CDR3 has 17 amino acids. The V gene's germline CDR1 is MNHNS and CDR2 SASEGT. V shed 4 bases and J 4 bases; nucleotides not matched to a gene: 14. CDR3 protein: CASSGGPGRARADTQYF. The CDR3 nucleotides read TGTGCCAGCAGTGGGGGCCCTGGGAGGGCCCGAGCAGATACGCAGTATTTT.

The chain uses TRBV7-8 and TRBJ1-5; D is undetermined. This CDR3 spans 12 amino acids. The V end lost 11 bases, the J end lost 2 bases, and 10 bases lay between the germline ends. Germline V gene lookup returns CDR1 SGHVS and CDR2 FQNEAQ. The CDR3 reads CAGGPGNQPQHF. CDR3 in DNA: TGTGCCGGTGGACCGGGCAATCAGCCCCAGCATTTT.